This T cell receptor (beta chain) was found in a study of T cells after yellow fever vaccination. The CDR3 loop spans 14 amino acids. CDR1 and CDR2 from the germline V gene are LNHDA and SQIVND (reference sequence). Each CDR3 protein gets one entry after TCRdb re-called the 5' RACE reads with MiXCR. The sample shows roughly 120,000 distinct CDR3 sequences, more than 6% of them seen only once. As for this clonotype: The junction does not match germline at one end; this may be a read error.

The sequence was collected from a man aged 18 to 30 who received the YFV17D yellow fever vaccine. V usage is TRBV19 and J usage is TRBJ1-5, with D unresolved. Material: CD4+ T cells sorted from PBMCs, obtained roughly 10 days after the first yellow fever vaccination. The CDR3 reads CASSLESLNQPQHF. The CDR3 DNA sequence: TGTGCCAGTAGTTTAGAAAGCCTCAATCAGCCCCAGCATTTT.